Included here is one TCR beta chain sequence, with context. 60 Vbeta and 13 Jbeta primers were used in PCR. Clones were sequenced by immunoSEQ multiplex PCR, and TCRdb holds only the in-frame ones, with some missing. This table has roughly 140,000 clones, 73% appearing once. The data belong to a study of cytomegalovirus exposure and HLA in healthy donors. This donor's file did not include a recorded CMV serostatus. The CDR3 consists of 12 residues. Trimming removed 5 bases from V and 3 bases from J, with 8 bases in between. Germline values: CDR1 LNHDA, CDR2 SQIVND (reference sequence). This clonotype was sampled from a human donor in good health. The sequenced sample was PBMCs. The chain combines TRBV19 with TRBJ2-7; the D gene is possibly TRBD1 (5 bases). The CDR3 loop is CASSPGNYEQYF. CDR3 nucleotide sequence: TGTGCCAGTAGTCCAGGGAACTACGAGCAGTACTTC.